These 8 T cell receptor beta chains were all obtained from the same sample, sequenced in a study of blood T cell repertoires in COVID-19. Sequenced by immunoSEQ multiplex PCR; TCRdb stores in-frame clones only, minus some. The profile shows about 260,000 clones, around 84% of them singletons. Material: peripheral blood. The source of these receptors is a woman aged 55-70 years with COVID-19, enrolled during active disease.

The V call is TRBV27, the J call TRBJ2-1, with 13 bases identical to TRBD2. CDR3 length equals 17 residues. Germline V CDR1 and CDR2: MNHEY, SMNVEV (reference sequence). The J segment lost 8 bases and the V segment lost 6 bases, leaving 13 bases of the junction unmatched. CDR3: CASSQSRTSGRRHEQFF. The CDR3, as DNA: TGTGCCAGCAGCCAATCCCGGACTAGCGGGAGACGTCATGAGCAGTTCTTC.

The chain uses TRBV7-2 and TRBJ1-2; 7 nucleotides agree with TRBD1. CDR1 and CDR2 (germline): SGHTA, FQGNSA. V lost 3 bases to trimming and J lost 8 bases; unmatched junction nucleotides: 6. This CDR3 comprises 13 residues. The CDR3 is CASSLTGSLGYTF. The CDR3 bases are TGTGCCAGCAGCTTGACAGGGTCGTTGGGCTACACCTTC.

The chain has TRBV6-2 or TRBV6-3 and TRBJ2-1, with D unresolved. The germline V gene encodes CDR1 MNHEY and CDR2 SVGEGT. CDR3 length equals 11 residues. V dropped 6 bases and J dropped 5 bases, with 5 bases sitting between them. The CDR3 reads CASSLNNEQFF. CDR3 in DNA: TGTGCCAGCAGCTTAAACAATGAGCAGTTCTTC.

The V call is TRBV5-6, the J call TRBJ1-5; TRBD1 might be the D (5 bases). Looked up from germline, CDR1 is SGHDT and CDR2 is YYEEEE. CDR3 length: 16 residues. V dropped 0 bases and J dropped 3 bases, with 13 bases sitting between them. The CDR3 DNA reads TGTGCCAGCAGCTTGGGTCAGGGCAGCCCCAATCAGCCCCAGCATTTT. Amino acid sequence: CASSLGQGSPNQPQHF.

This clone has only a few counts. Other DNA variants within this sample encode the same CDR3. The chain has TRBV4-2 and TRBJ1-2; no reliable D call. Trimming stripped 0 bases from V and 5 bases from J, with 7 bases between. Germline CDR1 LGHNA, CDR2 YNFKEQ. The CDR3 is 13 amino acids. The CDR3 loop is CASSQEPGYGYTF. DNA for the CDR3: TGTGCCAGCAGCCAAGAGCCCGGGTATGGCTACACCTTC.

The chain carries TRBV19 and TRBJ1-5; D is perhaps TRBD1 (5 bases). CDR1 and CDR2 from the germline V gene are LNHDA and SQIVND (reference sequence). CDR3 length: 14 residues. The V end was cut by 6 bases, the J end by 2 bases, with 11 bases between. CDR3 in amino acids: CASREGVGNQPQHF. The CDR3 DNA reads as TGTGCCAGTAGAGAAGGGGTTGGCAATCAGCCCCAGCATTTT. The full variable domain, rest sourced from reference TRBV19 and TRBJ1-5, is DGGITQSPKYLFRKEGQNVTLSCEQNLNHDAMYWYRQDPGQGLRLIYYSQIVNDFQKGDIAEGYSVSREKKESFPLTVTSAQKNPTAFYLCASREGVGNQPQHFGDGTRLSIL.

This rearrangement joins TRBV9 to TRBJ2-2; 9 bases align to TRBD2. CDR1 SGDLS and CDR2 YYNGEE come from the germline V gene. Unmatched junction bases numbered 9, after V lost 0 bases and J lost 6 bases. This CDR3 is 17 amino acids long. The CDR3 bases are TGTGCCAGCAGCGTAGTTGGCGGGAGGGGTTTGGCCGGGGAGCTGTTTTTT. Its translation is CASSVVGGRGLAGELFF.

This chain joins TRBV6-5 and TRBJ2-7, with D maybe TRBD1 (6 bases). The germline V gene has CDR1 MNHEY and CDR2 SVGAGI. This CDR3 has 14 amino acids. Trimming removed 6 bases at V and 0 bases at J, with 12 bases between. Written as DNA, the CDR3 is TGTGCCAGCAGCCGGGACACCTACTCCTACGAGCAGTACTTC. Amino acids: CASSRDTYSYEQYF.